One and the same sample provided the 27 T cell receptor beta chains below, sequenced in a study of T cell repertoires in aging, cancer and after chemotherapy. TCR beta rearrangements were amplified from peripheral blood genomic DNA. TRB rearrangements spanning V, D and J were amplified using mixed TRB-A/B primers. TCRdb analysed the multiplex PCR reads with MiXCR anew, one entry per CDR3 protein. The repertoire holds some 10,000 distinct CDR3 sequences, with approximately 40% as singletons. The sample consisted of blood. These receptors were taken from a human donor in good health.

The chain has TRBV7-2 and TRBJ2-7; 8 bases agree with TRBD2. The germline CDR1 and CDR2 sequences are SGHTA and FQGNSA. J was trimmed by 6 bases and V by 2 bases; bases with no gene match: 9. The CDR3 is made up of 15 amino acids. The CDR3 spells CASSLNGGAVREQYF. In DNA, the CDR3 is TGTGCCAGCAGCTTAAACGGGGGGGCCGTGCGCGAGCAGTACTTC.

The chain combines TRBV7-9 with TRBJ2-2; D gene unclear. V gave up 5 bases and J gave up 1 base, with 11 bases separating them. This CDR3 spans 15 amino acids. The germline CDR1 and CDR2 sequences are SEHNR and FQNEAQ (reference sequence). CDR3 bases: TGTGCCAGCAGCCCCCGGGCAAAGAACACCGGGGAGCTGTTTTTT. This translates into CASSPRAKNTGELFF.

This chain uses TRBV6-5 with TRBJ2-6; no clear D. This CDR3 is 15 amino acids long. Trimming took 0 bases from V and 1 from J, leaving 4 bases between them. The V gene's germline CDR1 is MNHEY and CDR2 SVGAGI. For the CDR3, the DNA is TGTGCCAGCAGTTACTCGATTTCTGGGGCCAACGTCCTGACTTTC. As protein: CASSYSISGANVLTF.

This clonotype was seen a few times. The chain joins TRBV5-4 to TRBJ2-3; D unclear. Germline V gene sequence: CDR1 SGHNT, CDR2 YYREEE (reference sequence). The CDR3 contains 16 residues. Trimming removed 0 bases at V and 3 bases at J, with 14 bases between. The CDR3 DNA follows: TGTGCCAGCAGCTTGGGTGCTCCAGAGCTAACAGATACGCAGTATTTT. Translation gives CASSLGAPELTDTQYF.

This clonotype has more than one count but fewer than ten. The germline gene is not matched at one end of the junction; a read error may be the cause. CDR3 DNA sequence: TGTGCCAGCAGTTTATGGGTCGGCGGGACCCGACAAGGGACCCAGTACTTC. Translated: CASSLWVGGTRQGTQYF. The chain combines TRBV12-3 or TRBV12-4 with TRBJ2-5; maybe TRBD2 (6 bases). The CDR3 consists of 17 residues.

The rearrangement joins TRBV18 to TRBJ1-2, with no clear D. Trimming pared 3 bases from V and 5 bases from J, leaving 13 bases between. The CDR3 length is 14 residues. Germline CDR1 reads KGHSH; CDR2 reads LQKENI. The CDR3 reads CASSPQSILYGYTF. CDR3 DNA: TGTGCCAGCTCACCCCAATCGATCCTATATGGCTACACCTTC.

The rearrangement uses TRBV5-6 and TRBJ2-1; D is perhaps TRBD1 or TRBD2 (5 bases each). CDR1 is SGHDT, CDR2 YYEEEE, per germline. The CDR3 sequence is 14 residues long. V was clipped by 4 bases and J by 4 bases, with 12 bases between them. As DNA, the CDR3 is TGTGCCAGCAGCGCCCGGGGCAGTTACAATGAGCAGTTCTTC. Its translation is CASSARGSYNEQFF.

The chain uses TRBV6-1 and TRBJ1-2, with D hard to call. Trimming pared 6 bases from V and 8 bases from J, leaving 22 bases between. Germline-derived CDR1 and CDR2 are MNHNS and SASEGT. This CDR3 region has 15 residues. CDR3 sequence (DNA): TGTGCCAGCAGCCCCCTGTCAGTGCAGGATGGAGGCTACACCTTC. Encoded protein: CASSPLSVQDGGYTF.

This rearrangement joins TRBV20-1 to TRBJ2-3; 11 nucleotides line up with TRBD2. The V gene's germline CDR1 is DFQATT and CDR2 SNEGSKA (reference sequence). CDR3 length: 15 amino acids. The V gene end was trimmed by 4 bases and the J gene end by 3 bases; junction bases not matched to a gene: 6. The CDR3 here is CSAKTSGSGTDTQYF. The CDR3 region has the DNA TGCAGTGCTAAAACTAGCGGGAGCGGGACAGATACGCAGTATTTT.

This rearrangement joins TRBV7-2 to TRBJ2-2; either TRBD1 or TRBD2 may fit D (7 bases each). Trimming removed 4 bases at V and 1 base at J, with 22 bases between. The CDR3 covers 19 residues. Germline CDR1 SGHTA, CDR2 FQGNSA. The CDR3 sequence: CASSSRSGGQRRNTGELFF. CDR3 nucleotides: TGTGCCAGCAGCTCAAGATCGGGGGGACAGCGCCGGAACACCGGGGAGCTGTTTTTT. The full variable domain, completed using reference TRBV7-2 and TRBJ2-2, is GAGVSQSPSNKVTEKGKDVELRCDPISGHTALYWYRQSLGQGLEFLIYFQGNSAPDKSGLPSDRFSAERTGGSVSTLTIQRTQQEDSAVYLCASSSRSGGQRRNTGELFFGEGSRLTVL.

The V gene is TRBV5-4, the J gene TRBJ2-2, with 7 nucleotides matching TRBD2. The CDR3 runs to 15 residues. Trimming cost V 4 bases and J 7 bases; bases outside gene matches: 10. The V gene's germline CDR1 is SGHNT and CDR2 YYREEE (reference sequence). CDR3 sequence (DNA): TGTGCCAGCAGCAAACAGGCGGGAGAGGTCGGGGAGCTGTTTTTT. This translates into CASSKQAGEVGELFF.

The chain uses TRBV5-5 and TRBJ1-5; a weak D match, TRBD1 (5 bases). The CDR3 contains 14 residues. Trimming shortened V by 5 bases and J by 5 bases, and 14 bases separated the two germline ends. Germline V gene sequence: CDR1 SGHKS, CDR2 YYEKEE (reference sequence). CDR3 amino acids: CASRVQVGDQPQHF. DNA of the CDR3: TGTGCCAGCAGGGTGCAGGTAGGGGATCAGCCCCAGCATTTT.

The table lists this clonotype with a few counts. The chain joins TRBV29-1 to TRBJ1-2; no reliable D call. CDR1 SQVTM and CDR2 ANQGSEA come from the germline V gene. The CDR3 totals 12 residues. V lost 6 bases, J lost 8 bases, and 16 bases lay in between. For the CDR3, the DNA is TGCAGCGTGGACTCTTGGGTCCTCGGCTACACCTTC. It codes for CSVDSWVLGYTF.

In this sample, this clonotype turned up a few times. The CDR3 is CASSLGNGNTIYF. The CDR3, as DNA: TGTGCCAGCAGCTTAGGGAACGGAAACACCATATATTTT. The rearrangement joins TRBV7-9 to TRBJ1-3; D gene unclear. Germline CDR1 SEHNR, CDR2 FQNEAQ (reference sequence). The CDR3 has 13 residues. The V end lost 1 base, the J end lost 4 bases, and 5 bases lay between the germline ends. The full variable domain, completed using reference TRBV7-9 and TRBJ1-3, is DTGVSQNPRHKITKRGQNVTFRCDPISEHNRLYWYRQTLGQGPEFLTYFQNEAQLEKSRLLSDRFSAERPKGSFSTLEIQRTEQGDSAMYLCASSLGNGNTIYFGEGSWLTVV.

This chain joins TRBV7-9 and TRBJ1-2; D unresolved. V was clipped by 2 bases and J by 0 bases, with 10 bases between them. The CDR3 runs to 15 residues. Germline CDR1 is SEHNR and CDR2 is FQNEAQ (reference sequence). In DNA, the CDR3 is TGTGCCAGCAGCTTAAGTGGCCAAACTAACTATGGCTACACCTTC. This sequence encodes CASSLSGQTNYGYTF.

The table lists this clonotype with a count of one. The chain is built from TRBV18 and TRBJ1-2, with D unclear. There are 15 residues in the CDR3. V was clipped by 8 bases and J by 7 bases, with 23 bases between them. In germline, CDR1 is KGHSH, CDR2 LQKENI. The CDR3 is CASQTIRDWVSGYTF. CDR3 nucleotide sequence: TGTGCCAGCCAGACGATTAGGGATTGGGTCAGTGGCTACACCTTC.

The chain links TRBV6-1 to TRBJ1-5, with TRBD1 matching 7 bases. Trimming removed 1 base from V and 6 bases from J; junction bases left unmatched: 3. CDR3 length: 14 amino acids. Germline V lookup: CDR1 MNHNS, CDR2 SASEGT. The CDR3 reads CASSEGQGGQPQHF. Here the CDR3 DNA reads TGTGCCAGCAGTGAAGGACAGGGAGGTCAGCCCCAGCATTTT.

This clonotype is medium-sized. J is TRBJ1-1 and V is TRBV10-3; no firm D call. CDR1 ENHRY and CDR2 SYGVKD come from the germline V gene. Trimming took off 2 bases at V and 1 base at J, with 8 bases between the two ends. The CDR3 contains 14 residues. The CDR3 coding sequence is TGTGCCATCAGTGAGGTCGGCAAGAACACTGAAGCTTTCTTT. Translation: CAISEVGKNTEAFF.

This clonotype came up a few times. The J gene is TRBJ2-7, the V gene TRBV27; D is unresolved. This CDR3 has 14 amino acids. Germline V gene lookup returns CDR1 MNHEY and CDR2 SMNVEV (reference sequence). V shed 5 bases and J shed 3 bases, with 14 bases lying between them. The CDR3 coding sequence is TGTGCCAGCAGTCCCCAGCTGCGGCTCTACGAGCAGTACTTC. Protein: CASSPQLRLYEQYF.

Points on this clonotype: At one end the junction does not follow the germline gene, possibly because of a read error. This chain connects TRBV6-6 to TRBJ1-1; 9 bases match TRBD1. Germline lookup yields CDR1 MNHNY and CDR2 SVGAGI (reference sequence). This CDR3 region has 14 residues. This CDR3 is CAISAGQGNTEAFF. DNA for the CDR3: TGTGCCATCAGTGCGGGACAGGGGAACACTGAAGCTTTCTTT.

The chain joins TRBV6-2 or TRBV6-3 to TRBJ2-3; 12 bases align to TRBD2. Trimming at V came to 2 bases and at J to 2 bases, leaving 5 bases not matched to a gene. There are 17 residues in the CDR3. The germline V gene has CDR1 MNHEY and CDR2 SVGEGT. The CDR3 region is CASSYVTSGSITDTQYF. CDR3 bases: TGTGCCAGCAGTTACGTGACTAGCGGGAGTATCACAGATACGCAGTATTTT.

The chain is built from TRBV27 and TRBJ2-5; 12 bases match TRBD2. The CDR3 is made up of 15 amino acids. Trimming removed 6 bases from V and 5 bases from J; junction bases left unmatched: 7. Germline-derived CDR1 and CDR2 are MNHEY and SMNVEV (reference sequence). CDR3 sequence: CASSYLAGGAETQYF. In nucleotides, the CDR3 is TGTGCCAGCAGCTATCTAGCGGGGGGGGCGGAGACCCAGTACTTC.

The V and J genes are TRBV24-1 and TRBJ1-3; D is ambiguous. CDR3 length: 15 residues. Trimming pared 3 bases from V and 0 bases from J, leaving 8 bases between. Germline lookup yields CDR1 KGHDR and CDR2 SFDVKD. The CDR3 DNA follows: TGTGCCACCAGTGATGCTATGGCCTCTGGAAACACCATATATTTT. The encoded protein is CATSDAMASGNTIYF.

DNA for the CDR3: TGTGCCAGCAGTAGTAAAGGGGATGCTGGGGCCAACGTCCTGACTTTC. This sequence encodes CASSSKGDAGANVLTF. The chain couples TRBV6-2 or TRBV6-3 to TRBJ2-6, with D maybe TRBD1 (5 bases). V was pared by 5 bases and J by 2 bases, with 13 bases between. This CDR3 has 16 residues. Looked up from germline, CDR1 is MNHEY and CDR2 is SVGEGT.

The gene calls are TRBV5-4 and TRBJ2-5; D is ambiguous. Germline lookup yields CDR1 SGHNT and CDR2 YYREEE (reference sequence). Trimming took off 4 bases at V and 0 bases at J, with 4 bases between the two ends. The CDR3 totals 12 residues. CDR3 sequence (DNA): TGTGCCAGCAGCCTTAACCAAGAGACCCAGTACTTC. Amino acid sequence: CASSLNQETQYF.

The chain combines TRBV29-1 with TRBJ1-4, with D possibly being TRBD1 (6 bases). The germline gives CDR1 SQVTM, CDR2 ANQGSEA. V lost 4 bases, J lost 7 bases, and 16 bases lay in between. The CDR3 is made up of 14 amino acids. CDR3 DNA: TGCAGCGTTGGGGGGGGGCTAATAGGTGAAAAACTGTTTTTT. The encoded protein is CSVGGGLIGEKLFF.

This sequence joins TRBV19 and TRBJ2-1; 14 nucleotides agree with TRBD2. CDR1 and CDR2 from the germline V gene are LNHDA and SQIVND (reference sequence). The V segment lost 6 bases and the J segment 10 bases; nucleotides outside the gene matches: 5. This CDR3 comprises 14 residues. The CDR3 here is CASRPGLAGAEQFF. CDR3 DNA: TGTGCCAGTAGGCCGGGACTAGCGGGAGCAGAGCAGTTCTTC.